Following are 12 T cell receptor beta chains from one sample sequenced in a study of CD8 T cells in ankylosing spondylitis. TCRdb recomputed calls from the 5' RACE reads with MiXCR, one row per CDR3 protein. Of under 150,000 distinct CDR3 sequences listed, roughly 13% are singletons. The sample taken for sequencing was blood, either unsorted or a sorted T cell fraction (not recorded which). The receptors come from a female donor with ankylosing spondylitis or in good health (not recorded which).

This clonotype was detected ten times or more. The V and J genes are TRBV2 and TRBJ2-1; D is perhaps TRBD1 or TRBD2 (6 bases each). CDR1 and CDR2 (germline): SNHLY, FYNNEI. The CDR3 has 15 amino acids. V was clipped by 4 bases and J by 4 bases, with 14 bases between them. CDR3 coding DNA: TGTGCCAGCAGTGTTGACAGGACTATTTACAATGAGCAGTTCTTC. It specifies CASSVDRTIYNEQFF.

This chain links TRBV25-1 with TRBJ2-5; tentatively, D is TRBD1 (5 bases). V lost 3 bases and J lost 2, with 10 bases in between. Germline V lookup: CDR1 MGHDK, CDR2 SYGVNS. This CDR3 has 14 residues. DNA of the CDR3: TGTGCCAGCAGTGAGCGACAGAAACAAGAGACCCAGTACTTC. Its protein is CASSERQKQETQYF.

This rearrangement joins TRBV7-9 to TRBJ2-2, with D possibly being TRBD1 (6 bases). Germline lookup yields CDR1 SEHNR and CDR2 FQNEAQ (reference sequence). The V end lost 3 bases, the J end lost 4 bases, and 15 bases lay between the germline ends. The CDR3 loop spans 16 amino acids. CDR3 bases: TGTGCCAGCAGCTTTGGGGGCCCCGAGGGCACCGGGGAGCTGTTTTTT. It is translated as CASSFGGPEGTGELFF.

This clonotype was counted a few times. The V gene is TRBV28, the J gene TRBJ2-1; D is perhaps TRBD2 (5 bases). The CDR3 is made up of 13 amino acids. Per the germline V gene, CDR1 is MDHEN and CDR2 is SYDVKM. V shed 7 bases and J shed 9 bases, with 16 bases lying between them. The CDR3 here is CASIMTRGGEQFF. CDR3 DNA sequence: TGTGCCAGCATAATGACCCGTGGAGGTGAGCAGTTCTTC.

V gene TRBV19 combines with J gene TRBJ2-3; 8 bases match TRBD2. This CDR3 has 16 residues. The germline CDR1 and CDR2 sequences are LNHDA and SQIVND (reference sequence). V lost 4 bases, J lost 4 bases, and 10 bases stayed unmatched. The CDR3 region is CASSTRRAGDADTQYF. The CDR3 DNA sequence: TGTGCCAGTAGTACCCGACGAGCGGGAGACGCAGATACGCAGTATTTT. The variable domain in full, with the rest retrieved from reference TRBV19 and TRBJ2-3, is DGGITQSPKYLFRKEGQNVTLSCEQNLNHDAMYWYRQDPGQGLRLIYYSQIVNDFQKGDIAEGYSVSREKKESFPLTVTSAQKNPTAFYLCASSTRRAGDADTQYFGPGTRLTVL.

The chain carries TRBV12-3 or TRBV12-4 and TRBJ2-7, with a weak D call TRBD2 (6 bases). V was trimmed by 2 bases and J by 0 bases, leaving 11 bases between them. CDR3 size: 15 residues. CDR3 sequence: CASSLRAGLSYEQYF. Here the CDR3 DNA reads TGTGCCAGCAGTTTACGAGCGGGCCTCTCCTACGAGCAGTACTTC.

The chain's CDR3 is CASSPRSGGATDTQYF. The CDR3 nucleotides are TGCGCCAGCAGCCCCCGTAGCGGGGGGGCTACAGATACGCAGTATTTT. The chain uses TRBV5-1 and TRBJ2-3; TRBD2 agrees at 11 bases. The CDR3 runs 16 residues. The V segment lost 4 bases and the J segment 3 bases; nucleotides outside the gene matches: 7. Germline CDR1 and CDR2: SGHRS and YFSETQ.

This clonotype was found many times. The genes are TRBV5-6 and TRBJ2-3; 9 bases map to TRBD1. This CDR3 comprises 14 residues. CDR1 SGHDT and CDR2 YYEEEE come from the germline V gene. V gave up 4 bases and J gave up 6 bases; unmatched junction bases: 6. Here the CDR3 DNA reads TGTGCCAGCAGCCCCGGGACAGGGAAGGATACGCAGTATTTT. Amino acid sequence: CASSPGTGKDTQYF.

With regard to this clonotype: A much larger clone differs from this one at a single base, so this may be a read error. V is TRBV5-1 and J is TRBJ2-3, with a tentative D call TRBD1 (6 bases). The closer fit of TRBJ1-5 to the DNA end suggests the J call may be wrong. Per germline, CDR1 SGHRS and CDR2 YFSETQ. The CDR3 extends over 16 amino acids. CDR3 sequence (DNA): TGCGCCAGCAGCCCTAAGGGGGGTGATCGGAGAGATACGCAGCATTTT. Residues: CASSPKGGDRRDTQHF.

This chain joins TRBV5-4 and TRBJ2-5; D gene uncertain. The CDR3 sequence is 14 residues long. V lost 0 bases to trimming and J lost 0 bases, with 6 bases between them. Per the germline V gene, CDR1 is SGHNT and CDR2 is YYREEE (reference sequence). The CDR3 region has the DNA TGTGCCAGCAGCTTGGAAGCTAACCAAGAGACCCAGTACTTC. Its translation: CASSLEANQETQYF. The full variable domain, completed using reference TRBV5-4 and TRBJ2-5, is ETGVTQSPTHLIKTRGQQVTLRCSSQSGHNTVSWYQQALGQGPQFIFQYYREEENGRGNFPPRFSGLQFPNYSSELNVNALELDDSALYLCASSLEANQETQYFGPGTRLLVL.

This clonotype appeared many times. This chain uses TRBV11-2 with TRBJ2-7; TRBD2 agrees at 8 bases. CDR1 is SGHAT and CDR2 is FQNNGV in the germline V gene. The CDR3 length is 16 residues. The junction had 15 bases not matched to a gene; V was cut back by 6 bases and J by 5 bases. The CDR3 loop reads CASSYPSGWLRDEQYF. In nucleotides, the CDR3 is TGTGCCAGCAGTTATCCTAGCGGGTGGCTCAGAGACGAGCAGTACTTC.

This clonotype was observed a handful of times. The chain is built from TRBV16 and TRBJ2-1, with a tentative D call TRBD1 (6 bases). Trimming pared 2 bases from V and 8 bases from J, leaving 10 bases between. The CDR3 sequence is 13 residues long. Per the germline V gene, CDR1 is KGHSY and CDR2 is FQNENV. The CDR3 sequence is CASSQNQGHEQFF. DNA of the CDR3: TGTGCCAGCAGCCAAAATCAGGGGCATGAGCAGTTCTTC.